The 13 T cell receptor beta chains presented below share a single source sample, sequenced in a study of OX40 agonist ivuxolimab in advanced cancers. Produced via immunoSEQ multiplex PCR; TCRdb's table is partial and in-frame only. This table has about 96,000 clones, about four fifths appearing once. The specimen was CD4+ or CD8+ T cells sorted from blood, collected in a trial of the OX40 agonist ivuxolimab. The receptors come from an adult with an advanced solid tumor such as melanoma, head and neck, liver or kidney cancer.

This clone was counted once. The rearrangement joins TRBV27 to TRBJ1-2, with D maybe TRBD1 (6 bases). V was cut by 6 bases and J by 8 bases, with 19 bases left in between. From germline, CDR1 is MNHEY and CDR2 SMNVEV (reference sequence). The CDR3 is made up of 14 amino acids. The CDR3 sequence: CASSKGGGVPGYTF. DNA of the CDR3: TGTGCCAGCAGCAAAGGGGGGGGTGTGCCCGGCTACACCTTC.

The chain links TRBV6-6 to TRBJ2-7; 7 positions agree with TRBD1. Unmatched junction bases numbered 11, after V lost 6 bases and J lost 6 bases. The CDR3 has 14 amino acids. CDR1 and CDR2 (germline): MNHNY, SVGAGI (reference sequence). CDR3 nucleotide sequence: TGTGCCAGCAGCTATAGTGACAGGGATGGCGAGCAGTACTTC. Amino acids: CASSYSDRDGEQYF.

The J gene is TRBJ1-3, the V gene TRBV9; D possibly corresponds to TRBD1 (5 bases). CDR1 SGDLS and CDR2 YYNGEE come from the germline V gene. The V end was cut by 2 bases, the J end by 0 bases, with 12 bases between. This CDR3 has 16 amino acids. The CDR3 region is CASSVTGPHSGNTIYF. CDR3 in DNA: TGTGCCAGCAGCGTTACGGGGCCCCACTCTGGAAACACCATATATTTT.

J is TRBJ1-1 and V is TRBV5-1; TRBD1 agrees at 8 bases. Germline V gene sequence: CDR1 SGHRS, CDR2 YFSETQ. Trimming at V came to 0 bases and at J to 2 bases, leaving 9 bases not matched to a gene. The CDR3 is made up of 17 amino acids. CDR3 amino acids: CASSLVQGALANTEAFF. The CDR3 nucleotides read TGCGCCAGCAGCTTGGTTCAGGGGGCACTGGCTAACACTGAAGCTTTCTTT.

This clone came up once. The CDR3 spells CASSYSIGTYEQYF. CDR3 nucleotide sequence: TGTGCCAGCAGTTACTCGATAGGTACCTACGAGCAGTACTTC. The chain joins TRBV6-5 to TRBJ2-5; no clear D gene. The J call is uncertain, as TRBJ2-7 better fits the DNA end. Per germline, CDR1 MNHEY and CDR2 SVGAGI. The CDR3 has 14 residues.

This clone was recorded once. Here the CDR3 reads CASSKSGNQETQYF. CDR3 in DNA: TGTGCCAGCAGCAAAAGCGGGAACCAAGAGACCCAGTACTTC. The chain joins TRBV9 to TRBJ2-5; 7 nucleotides match TRBD2. The length of the CDR3 is 14 residues. Per germline, CDR1 SGDLS and CDR2 YYNGEE. Trimming cost V 4 bases and J 0 bases; bases outside gene matches: 3.

The chain joins TRBV7-3 to TRBJ2-1; D may correspond to TRBD1 or TRBD2 (7 bases each). The germline V and J ends were trimmed by 4 bases and 2 bases, with 12 bases remaining between them. The CDR3 consists of 15 residues. Germline V gene sequence: CDR1 SGHTA, CDR2 FQGTGA. CDR3 sequence reads: CASSSAGGAYNEQFF. CDR3 DNA: TGTGCCAGCAGCTCAGCAGGGGGGGCCTACAATGAGCAGTTCTTC.

V usage is TRBV29-1 and J usage is TRBJ2-5; 7 nucleotides match TRBD2. The J call may be faulty, since TRBJ2-7 better matches the DNA end. This CDR3 comprises 13 residues. From germline, CDR1 is SQVTM and CDR2 ANQGSEA. CDR3 DNA sequence: TGCAGCGTTGAAATGGGACTAACCTACGAGCAGTACTTC. Translating gives CSVEMGLTYEQYF.

The chain combines TRBV5-4 with TRBJ2-7; 10 bases agree with TRBD1. Unmatched junction bases numbered 8, after V lost 3 bases and J lost 5 bases. Germline-derived CDR1 and CDR2 are SGHNT and YYREEE (reference sequence). The CDR3 totals 15 residues. CDR3 DNA: TGTGCCAGCAGCTCCATCGGGACAGGGGAAAACGAGCAGTACTTC. This sequence encodes CASSSIGTGENEQYF.

This chain connects TRBV9 to TRBJ1-1; D not resolved. This CDR3 is built from 17 residues. The V gene's germline CDR1 is SGDLS and CDR2 YYNGEE. V was cut by 3 bases and J by 1 base, with 19 bases left in between. The CDR3 DNA follows: TGTGCCAGCAGCGCCCCCCGACGGGTTCATGGGAACACTGAAGCTTTCTTT. Translation gives CASSAPRRVHGNTEAFF.

The chain employs TRBV19 and TRBJ1-5; D remains unclear. Per the germline V gene, CDR1 is LNHDA and CDR2 is SQIVND (reference sequence). Trimming cost V 3 bases and J 5 bases, with 14 bases left between them. The CDR3 is made up of 15 amino acids. The CDR3 spells CASSILVDGDQPQHF. CDR3 in DNA: TGTGCCAGTAGTATCTTGGTGGACGGGGATCAGCCCCAGCATTTT.

This clone has only one observation. V and J are TRBV7-8 and TRBJ2-1; TRBD1 matches 11 bases. CDR3 size: 16 residues. V trimming: 0 bases; J trimming: 8 bases; junction bases outside the gene matches: 6. Germline V lookup: CDR1 SGHVS, CDR2 FQNEAQ. The CDR3 bases are TGTGCCAGCAGCTTAGCGGACAGGGGGCTGACGGATGAGCAGTTCTTC. Protein sequence: CASSLADRGLTDEQFF.

This clone has just one count. It is likely a read error, because the conserved phenylalanine at the end of the CDR3 is missing. The chain joins TRBV7-9 to TRBJ1-2; maybe TRBD1 (5 bases). Germline-derived CDR1 and CDR2 are SEHNR and FQNEAQ (reference sequence). This CDR3 spans 15 amino acids. Trimming shortened V by 5 bases and J by 2 bases, and 15 bases separated the two germline ends. The CDR3 DNA is TGTGCCAGCAGCACCTGGGACCCCTCAAACTATGGCTACACCCTC. This encodes CASSTWDPSNYGYTL.